One sample yielded the 11 T cell receptor beta chains listed below, sequenced in a study of shared clonotypes between healthy human individuals. Assay: immunoSEQ multiplex PCR; the TCRdb copy retains only in-frame clones and omits some. This sample carries approximately 740,000 clones, about 91% of them seen once, and the ten largest clones take approximately 25%. Cells designated naive CD8 were CD45RO-negative and were positively selected for CCR7, with terminally differentiated effector memory CD45RA+ cells excluded. The material sequenced was naive CD8+ T cells sorted from blood. Receptors originate from a man aged 25-40 years in good health.

The chain carries TRBV5-4 and TRBJ2-1; possible D gene TRBD1, 5 bases. The V gene lost 5 bases and the J gene lost 7 bases, with 16 bases spanning the gap. Germline V gene lookup returns CDR1 SGHNT and CDR2 YYREEE (reference sequence). This CDR3 has 14 amino acids. In DNA form, the CDR3 reads TGTGCCAGCAGTTCGGACCCTGGGGCAAATGAGCAGTTCTTC. Translation gives CASSSDPGANEQFF.

The genes are TRBV5-6 and TRBJ2-2; 7 bases are shared with TRBD2. The CDR3 sequence is 14 residues long. Germline values: CDR1 SGHDT, CDR2 YYEEEE. V was pared by 8 bases and J by 2 bases, with 6 bases of the junction left unmatched. The chain's CDR3 is CARRAGYNTGELFF. CDR3 DNA sequence: TGTGCCAGACGAGCGGGGTATAACACCGGGGAGCTGTTTTTT.

This chain uses TRBV7-9 with TRBJ2-7, with 7 nucleotides matching TRBD2. This CDR3 contains 14 residues. V lost 5 bases and J lost 3; bases outside the gene matches: 7. Germline V lookup: CDR1 SEHNR, CDR2 FQNEAQ (reference sequence). The CDR3, as DNA: TGTGCCAGCAGCGCCGTGGGAGGGGACTACGAGCAGTACTTC. Translated, it gives CASSAVGGDYEQYF.

This clone was counted a single time. V is TRBV6-5 and J is TRBJ2-1, with D possibly TRBD1 on 6 matching bases. Trimming removed 2 bases at V and 9 bases at J, with 11 bases between. CDR1 MNHEY and CDR2 SVGAGI come from the germline V gene. This CDR3 has 13 residues. This CDR3 reads CASSYPDRTEQFF. CDR3 coding DNA: TGTGCCAGCAGTTACCCGGACAGAACTGAGCAGTTCTTC.

The V call is TRBV27, the J call TRBJ1-5; 7 bases match TRBD1. V trimming: 5 bases; J trimming: 3 bases; junction bases outside the gene matches: 10. Looked up from germline, CDR1 is MNHEY and CDR2 is SMNVEV (reference sequence). The CDR3 length is 16 residues. CDR3 nucleotide sequence: TGTGCCAGCAGTCATTACCGACAGGGACACAATCAGCCCCAGCATTTT. Translation: CASSHYRQGHNQPQHF.

The V and J genes are TRBV9 and TRBJ2-2; 12 nucleotides match TRBD2. The CDR3 totals 16 residues. The V segment lost 4 bases and the J segment 4 bases; nucleotides outside the gene matches: 5. CDR1 SGDLS and CDR2 YYNGEE come from the germline V gene. In DNA form, the CDR3 reads TGTGCCAGCAGCTTCGCGGGACTAGCGGGCACCGGGGAGCTGTTTTTT. The encoded protein is CASSFAGLAGTGELFF.

The CDR3 is CASSEYGINYGYTF. The CDR3 DNA follows: TGTGCCAGCAGTGAATACGGGATTAACTATGGCTACACCTTC. The chain recombines TRBV25-1 with TRBJ1-2; no clear D. Germline loops: CDR1 MGHDK, CDR2 SYGVNS. This CDR3 has 14 residues. V was clipped by 0 bases and J by 1 base, with 6 bases between them.

The chain employs TRBV4-2 and TRBJ2-2; 15 bases match TRBD2. Germline trimming cut 2 bases from V and 2 bases from J; bases unmatched to any gene: 6. Germline V gene lookup returns CDR1 LGHNA and CDR2 YNFKEQ. This CDR3 has 19 residues. CDR3 sequence (DNA): TGTGCCAGCAGCCAATTGGGGACTAGCGGGAGGCCCAACACCGGGGAGCTGTTTTTT. This sequence encodes CASSQLGTSGRPNTGELFF.

This clone was seen a single time. The chain recombines TRBV5-1 with TRBJ1-3; D is ambiguous. V was pared by 1 base and J by 2 bases, with 7 bases between. From germline, CDR1 is SGHRS and CDR2 YFSETQ. This CDR3 region has 14 residues. The CDR3 spells CASSLTGAGNTIYF. The CDR3 coding sequence is TGCGCCAGCAGCTTGACCGGGGCTGGAAACACCATATATTTT.

The rearrangement joins TRBV5-4 to TRBJ2-7; 8 nucleotides align to TRBD1. The ends lost 2 bases at V and 3 bases at J; junction bases unmatched: 4. The CDR3 extends over 14 amino acids. Germline CDR1 and CDR2: SGHNT and YYREEE (reference sequence). The CDR3 protein is CASSLPGQDYEQYF. The CDR3 DNA reads TGTGCCAGCAGCTTACCGGGACAGGACTACGAGCAGTACTTC. Looking up the rest from reference TRBV5-4 and TRBJ2-7 gives the full variable domain: ETGVTQSPTHLIKTRGQQVTLRCSSQSGHNTVSWYQQALGQGPQFIFQYYREEENGRGNFPPRFSGLQFPNYSSELNVNALELDDSALYLCASSLPGQDYEQYFGPGTRLTVT.

This clone was recorded only once. The rearrangement links TRBV7-2 to TRBJ1-4; the match to TRBD1 covers 10 bases. The CDR3 extends over 15 amino acids. Germline V lookup: CDR1 SGHTA, CDR2 FQGNSA. V dropped 5 bases and J dropped 4; count of bases not matched to a gene: 4. CDR3 sequence reads: CASSPWTGGNEKLFF. CDR3 sequence (DNA): TGTGCCAGCAGCCCGTGGACAGGGGGTAATGAAAAACTGTTTTTT.